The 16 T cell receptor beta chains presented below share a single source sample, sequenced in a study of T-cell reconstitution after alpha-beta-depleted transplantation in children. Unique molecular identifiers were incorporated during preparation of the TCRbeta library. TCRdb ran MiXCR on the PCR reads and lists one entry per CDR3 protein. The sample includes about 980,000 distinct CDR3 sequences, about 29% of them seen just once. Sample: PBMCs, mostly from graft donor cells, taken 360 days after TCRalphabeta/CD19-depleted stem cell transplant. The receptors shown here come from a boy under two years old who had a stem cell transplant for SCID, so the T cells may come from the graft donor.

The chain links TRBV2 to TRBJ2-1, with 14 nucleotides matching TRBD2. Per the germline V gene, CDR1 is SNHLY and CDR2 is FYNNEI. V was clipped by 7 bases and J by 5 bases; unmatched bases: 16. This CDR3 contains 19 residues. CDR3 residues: CASTLPPGLAGAKDNEQFF. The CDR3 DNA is TGTGCCAGCACTTTGCCCCCGGGACTAGCGGGGGCGAAAGACAATGAGCAGTTCTTC.

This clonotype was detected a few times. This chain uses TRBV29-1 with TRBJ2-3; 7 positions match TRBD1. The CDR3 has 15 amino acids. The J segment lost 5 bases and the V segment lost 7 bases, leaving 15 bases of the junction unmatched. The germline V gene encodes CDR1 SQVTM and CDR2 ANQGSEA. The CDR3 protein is CSGKTLTGPLDTQYF. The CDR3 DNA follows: TGCAGCGGGAAGACCCTGACAGGGCCCCTAGATACGCAGTATTTT.

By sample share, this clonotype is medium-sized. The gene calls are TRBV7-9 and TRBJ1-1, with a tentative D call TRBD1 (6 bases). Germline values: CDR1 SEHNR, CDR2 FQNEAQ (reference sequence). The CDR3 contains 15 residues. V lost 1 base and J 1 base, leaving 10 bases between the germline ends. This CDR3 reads CASSLGWGQNTEAFF. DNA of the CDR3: TGTGCCAGCAGCTTAGGTTGGGGGCAGAACACTGAAGCTTTCTTT.

CDR3 bases: TGCGCCAGCAGCCCCGAACCGACAGGGGGATCCGGCTACACCTTC. Translation gives CASSPEPTGGSGYTF. This chain uses TRBV5-1 with TRBJ1-2; 9 nucleotides line up with TRBD1. Looked up from germline, CDR1 is SGHRS and CDR2 is YFSETQ. This CDR3 spans 15 amino acids. V gave up 4 bases and J gave up 8 bases; unmatched junction bases: 12. Variable domain in full (rest from reference TRBV5-1 and TRBJ1-2): KAGVTQTPRYLIKTRGQQVTLSCSPISGHRSVSWYQQTPGQGLQFLFEYFSETQRNKGNFPGRFSGRQFSNSRSEMNVSTLELGDSALYLCASSPEPTGGSGYTFGSGTRLTVV.

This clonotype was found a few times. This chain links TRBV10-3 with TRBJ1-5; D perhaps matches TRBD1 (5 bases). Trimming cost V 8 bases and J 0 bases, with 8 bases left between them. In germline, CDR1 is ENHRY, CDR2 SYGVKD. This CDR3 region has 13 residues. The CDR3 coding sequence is TGTGCCATCCAAGGGGATAGCAATCAGCCCCAGCATTTT. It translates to CAIQGDSNQPQHF.

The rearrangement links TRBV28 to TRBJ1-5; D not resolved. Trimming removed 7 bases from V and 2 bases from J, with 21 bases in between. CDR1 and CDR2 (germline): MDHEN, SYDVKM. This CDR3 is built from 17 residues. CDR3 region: CASTESAFRVGNQPQHF. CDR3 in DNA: TGTGCCAGCACCGAATCAGCTTTTCGGGTTGGCAATCAGCCCCAGCATTTT.

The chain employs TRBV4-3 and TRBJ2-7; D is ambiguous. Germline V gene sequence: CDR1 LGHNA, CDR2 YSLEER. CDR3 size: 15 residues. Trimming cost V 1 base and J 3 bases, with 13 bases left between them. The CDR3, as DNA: TGCGCCAGCAGCCAAGCCTGGGCTATCGTCTACGAGCAGTACTTC. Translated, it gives CASSQAWAIVYEQYF.

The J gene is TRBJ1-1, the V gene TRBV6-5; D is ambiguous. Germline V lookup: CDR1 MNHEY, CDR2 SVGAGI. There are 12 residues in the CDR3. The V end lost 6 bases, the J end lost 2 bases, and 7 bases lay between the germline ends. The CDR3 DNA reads TGTGCCAGCAGACGGCAAAACACTGAAGCTTTCTTT. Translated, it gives CASRRQNTEAFF.

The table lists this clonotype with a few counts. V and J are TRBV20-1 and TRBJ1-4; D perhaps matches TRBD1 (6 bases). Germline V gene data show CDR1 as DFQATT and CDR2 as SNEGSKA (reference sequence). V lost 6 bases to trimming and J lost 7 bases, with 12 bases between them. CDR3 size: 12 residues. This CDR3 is CSAGGKGEKLFF. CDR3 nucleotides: TGCAGTGCGGGGGGCAAGGGTGAAAAACTGTTTTTT.

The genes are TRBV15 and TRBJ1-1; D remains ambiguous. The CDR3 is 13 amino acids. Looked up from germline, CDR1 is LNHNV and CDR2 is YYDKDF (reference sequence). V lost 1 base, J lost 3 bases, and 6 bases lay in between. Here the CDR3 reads CATSRGYDTEAFF. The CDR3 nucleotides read TGTGCCACCAGCAGAGGTTACGACACTGAAGCTTTCTTT.

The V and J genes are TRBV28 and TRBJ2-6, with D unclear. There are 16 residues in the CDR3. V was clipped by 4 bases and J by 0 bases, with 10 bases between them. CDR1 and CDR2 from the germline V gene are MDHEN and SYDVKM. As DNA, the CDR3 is TGTGCCAGCAGTTCGGCGGCTAACTCTGGGGCCAACGTCCTGACTTTC. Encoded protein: CASSSAANSGANVLTF.

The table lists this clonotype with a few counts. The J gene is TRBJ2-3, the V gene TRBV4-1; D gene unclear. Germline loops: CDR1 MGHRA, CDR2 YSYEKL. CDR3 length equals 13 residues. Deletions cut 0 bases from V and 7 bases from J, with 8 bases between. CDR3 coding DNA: TGCGCCAGCAGCCAAGATCCCACCAATACGCAGTATTTT. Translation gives CASSQDPTNTQYF.

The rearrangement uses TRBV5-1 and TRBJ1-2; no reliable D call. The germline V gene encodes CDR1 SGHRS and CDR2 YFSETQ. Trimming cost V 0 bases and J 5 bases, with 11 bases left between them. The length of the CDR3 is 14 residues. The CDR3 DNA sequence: TGCGCCAGCAGCTTGGGGGCAGCGGAATATGGCTACACCTTC. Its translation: CASSLGAAEYGYTF.

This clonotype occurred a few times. CDR3 residues: CASGHTQGVGYGYTF. The CDR3 DNA reads as TGTGCCAGCGGCCATACACAGGGCGTGGGGTATGGCTACACCTTC. The V call is TRBV6-5, the J call TRBJ1-2; tentatively, D is TRBD1 (6 bases). V gave up 8 bases and J gave up 5 bases, with 21 bases separating them. The CDR3 spans 15 residues. Germline loops: CDR1 MNHEY, CDR2 SVGAGI.

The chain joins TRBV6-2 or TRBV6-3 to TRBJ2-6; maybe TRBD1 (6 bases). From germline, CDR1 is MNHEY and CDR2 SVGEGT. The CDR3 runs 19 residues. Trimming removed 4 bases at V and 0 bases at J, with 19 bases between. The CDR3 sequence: CASSSWKDRIDSGANVLTF. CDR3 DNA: TGTGCCAGCAGTTCGTGGAAAGACAGGATCGACTCTGGGGCCAACGTCCTGACTTTC.

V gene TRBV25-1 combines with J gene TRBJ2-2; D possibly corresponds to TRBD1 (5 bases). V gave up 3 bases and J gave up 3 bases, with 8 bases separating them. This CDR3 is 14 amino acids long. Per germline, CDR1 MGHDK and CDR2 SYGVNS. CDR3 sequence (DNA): TGTGCCAGCAGTGACGACAGCTACACCGGGGAGCTGTTTTTT. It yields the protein CASSDDSYTGELFF.